A single sample gave rise to the 14 T cell receptor beta chains below, sequenced in a study of shared clonotypes between healthy human individuals. Assay: immunoSEQ multiplex PCR; the TCRdb copy retains only in-frame clones and omits some. The sample contains around 1,900,000 clones, around 93% of which appear only once. Only CD45RO-negative cells positively selected for CCR7 counted as naive CD8 cells, so terminally differentiated effector memory CD45RA+ cells were excluded. Sequencing was carried out using naive CD8+ T cells from PBMCs. These receptors originate from a man between 18 and 35 years old in good health. Some clones in this sample may be carry-over from other donors' samples.

This chain links TRBV6-5 with TRBJ1-4; 7 nucleotides align to TRBD1. Trimming at V came to 0 bases and at J to 8 bases, leaving 9 bases not matched to a gene. The CDR3 contains 16 residues. Germline CDR1 and CDR2: MNHEY and SVGAGI. The CDR3: CASSYSTGEVGEKLFF. The CDR3 DNA follows: TGTGCCAGCAGTTACTCAACAGGGGAGGTAGGAGAAAAACTGTTTTTT.

The V call is TRBV6-6, the J call TRBJ2-3, with D unresolved. V was clipped by 0 bases and J by 0 bases, with 7 bases between them. Germline assignment: CDR1 MNHNY and CDR2 SVGAGI (reference sequence). The CDR3 contains 15 residues. CDR3 amino acids: CASSYSRLSTDTQYF. For the CDR3, the DNA is TGTGCCAGCAGTTACTCGAGGCTGAGCACAGATACGCAGTATTTT.

V usage is TRBV7-8 and J usage is TRBJ2-3, with D uncertain. V lost 6 bases, J lost 0 bases, and 16 bases lay in between. The CDR3 contains 16 residues. In germline, CDR1 is SGHVS, CDR2 FQNEAQ. The CDR3 reads CASRPSRGYSTDTQYF. Here the CDR3 DNA reads TGTGCCAGCAGACCGTCCCGCGGCTACAGCACAGATACGCAGTATTTT.

This clone was seen a few times. The chain uses TRBV29-1 and TRBJ1-1; D not certain. The CDR3 runs to 13 residues. Per germline, CDR1 SQVTM and CDR2 ANQGSEA. V lost 3 bases and J lost 4, with 12 bases in between. The CDR3 is CSVEPVSGTEAFF. The CDR3 DNA sequence: TGCAGCGTTGAGCCTGTCTCTGGCACTGAAGCTTTCTTT.

The CDR3 spells CASNLGGPSTEAFF. The CDR3 region has the DNA TGTGCCAGCAATTTGGGGGGACCAAGCACTGAAGCTTTCTTT. This chain uses TRBV11-2 with TRBJ1-1; tentatively, D is TRBD1 (5 bases). V dropped 7 bases and J dropped 4 bases, with 16 bases sitting between them. Germline CDR1 and CDR2: SGHAT and FQNNGV. The CDR3 length is 14 residues.

The chain carries TRBV5-1 and TRBJ2-5, with D perhaps assigned TRBD1 or TRBD2 (5 bases each). The CDR3 extends over 16 amino acids. Germline-derived CDR1 and CDR2 are SGHRS and YFSETQ. Trimming cost V 2 bases and J 3 bases, with 17 bases left between them. The CDR3 nucleotides read TGCGCCAGCAGCTTACCGGGACCCCCCGAGGAAGAGACCCAGTACTTC. It specifies CASSLPGPPEEETQYF.

This clone was detected once. The V and J genes are TRBV14 and TRBJ2-7; D may match TRBD1 or TRBD2 (5 bases each). Trimming removed 1 base at V and 4 bases at J, with 11 bases between. This CDR3 contains 14 residues. Germline assignment: CDR1 SGHDN and CDR2 FVKESK. CDR3 in amino acids: CASSQVHGAYEQYF. The CDR3 region has the DNA TGTGCCAGCAGCCAAGTTCACGGGGCATACGAGCAGTACTTC. Drawing the rest from reference TRBV14 and TRBJ2-7, the complete variable domain is EAGVTQFPSHSVIEKGQTVTLRCDPISGHDNLYWYRRVMGKEIKFLLHFVKESKQDESGMPNNRFLAERTGGTYSTLKVQPAELEDSGVYFCASSQVHGAYEQYFGPGTRLTVT.

The chain links TRBV27 to TRBJ2-7, with TRBD1 identical over 7 bases. Trimming removed 6 bases from V and 0 bases from J; junction bases left unmatched: 8. CDR3 length equals 15 residues. From germline, CDR1 is MNHEY and CDR2 SMNVEV (reference sequence). In nucleotides, the CDR3 is TGTGCCAGCAGGGGAAAAGGGACAGCCTCCTACGAGCAGTACTTC. The encoded protein is CASRGKGTASYEQYF.

This chain uses TRBV9 with TRBJ2-7, with 7 bases aligning to TRBD1. J gave up 5 bases and V 4 bases, and 3 bases lay outside the gene matches. Germline V CDR1 and CDR2: SGDLS, YYNGEE. This CDR3 spans 12 amino acids. The DNA of the CDR3 is TGTGCCAGCAGCCGACAGGGACACGAGCAGTACTTC. Protein sequence: CASSRQGHEQYF.

V gene TRBV18 combines with J gene TRBJ2-7; 12 nucleotides agree with TRBD2. CDR1 and CDR2 (germline): KGHSH, LQKENI. This CDR3 has 16 residues. Trimming removed 0 bases from V and 3 bases from J; junction bases left unmatched: 3. The CDR3 coding sequence is TGTGCCAGCTCACCACCGACTAGCGGGAGTATCTACGAGCAGTACTTC. The encoded protein is CASSPPTSGSIYEQYF.

The chain is built from TRBV4-1 and TRBJ1-2, with D unresolved. The CDR3 covers 14 residues. V lost 0 bases, J lost 5 bases, and 10 bases lay in between. Germline V gene data show CDR1 as MGHRA and CDR2 as YSYEKL. The CDR3 spells CASSQDKSGYGYTF. CDR3 in DNA: TGCGCCAGCAGCCAAGATAAGAGTGGATATGGCTACACCTTC.

The CDR3 nucleotides read TGTGCCAGCAGCTTCGGGGCTCAGCCCCAGCATTTT. This translates into CASSFGAQPQHF. This chain uses TRBV7-6 with TRBJ1-5; TRBD1 might be the D (5 bases). Between the trimmed V and J ends, which lost 3 bases and 6 bases, there was a span of 6 bases. Germline CDR1 reads SGHVS; CDR2 reads FNYEAQ. The CDR3 consists of 12 residues. Based on the CDR3 plus reference TRBV7-6 and TRBJ1-5, the full variable domain is GAGVSQSPRYKVTKRGQDVALRCDPISGHVSLYWYRQALGQGPEFLTYFNYEAQQDKSGLPNDRFSAERPEGSISTLTIQRTEQRDSAMYRCASSFGAQPQHFGDGTRLSIL.

The V gene is TRBV29-1, the J gene TRBJ1-2, with 8 bases matching TRBD1. Germline CDR1 and CDR2: SQVTM and ANQGSEA. This CDR3 region has 16 residues. V shed 0 bases and J 3 bases; nucleotides not matched to a gene: 9. The DNA of the CDR3 is TGCAGCGTTGAAGATGGGCCGACAGGGGTTTACTATGGCTACACCTTC. Translated, it gives CSVEDGPTGVYYGYTF.

As regards this clone: At the DNA level, this CDR3 is encoded by other sequences in the same sample as well. This rearrangement joins TRBV6-5 to TRBJ1-1; D gene ambiguous. This CDR3 has 13 amino acids. Germline CDR1 MNHEY, CDR2 SVGAGI. Trimming shortened V by 2 bases and J by 2 bases, and 6 bases separated the two germline ends. For the CDR3, the DNA is TGTGCCAGCAGTTACGGGGAAAACACTGAAGCTTTCTTT. This sequence encodes CASSYGENTEAFF.